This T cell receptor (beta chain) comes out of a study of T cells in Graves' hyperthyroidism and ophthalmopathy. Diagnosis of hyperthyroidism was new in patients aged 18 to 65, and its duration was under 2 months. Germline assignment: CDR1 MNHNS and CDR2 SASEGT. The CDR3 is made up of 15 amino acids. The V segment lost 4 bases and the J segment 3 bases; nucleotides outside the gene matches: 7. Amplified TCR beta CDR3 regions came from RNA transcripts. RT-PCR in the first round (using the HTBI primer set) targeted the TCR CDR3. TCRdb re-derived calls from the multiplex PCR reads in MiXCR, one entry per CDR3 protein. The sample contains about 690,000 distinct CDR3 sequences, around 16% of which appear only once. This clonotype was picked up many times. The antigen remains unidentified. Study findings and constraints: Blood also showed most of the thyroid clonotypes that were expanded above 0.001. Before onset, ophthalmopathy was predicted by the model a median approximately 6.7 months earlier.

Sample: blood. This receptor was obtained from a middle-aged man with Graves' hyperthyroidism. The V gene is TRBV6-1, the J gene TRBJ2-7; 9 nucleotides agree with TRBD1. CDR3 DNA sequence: TGTGCCAGCAGTGGTACACAGGGGGCGAGCTACGAGCAGTACTTC. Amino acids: CASSGTQGASYEQYF.